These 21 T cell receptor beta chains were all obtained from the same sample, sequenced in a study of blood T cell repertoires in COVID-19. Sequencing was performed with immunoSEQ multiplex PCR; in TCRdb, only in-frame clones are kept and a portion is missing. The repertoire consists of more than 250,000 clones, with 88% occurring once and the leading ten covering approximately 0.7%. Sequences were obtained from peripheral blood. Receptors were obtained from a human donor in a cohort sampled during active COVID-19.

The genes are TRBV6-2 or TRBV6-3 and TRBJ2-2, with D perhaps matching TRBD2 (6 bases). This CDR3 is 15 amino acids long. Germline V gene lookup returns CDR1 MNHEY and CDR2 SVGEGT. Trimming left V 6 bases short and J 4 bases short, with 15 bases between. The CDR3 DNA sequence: TGTGCCAGCAGCTATGACTTCGGGGGCACCGGGGAGCTGTTTTTT. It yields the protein CASSYDFGGTGELFF.

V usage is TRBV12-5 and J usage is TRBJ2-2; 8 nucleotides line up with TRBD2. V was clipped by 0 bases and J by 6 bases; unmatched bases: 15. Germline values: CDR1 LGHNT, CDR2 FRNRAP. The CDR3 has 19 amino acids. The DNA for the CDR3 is TGTGCTAGTGGTTTGGTCCCCCTCGGGACTAGAGGTGGTCCCGGGGAGCTGTTTTTT. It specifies CASGLVPLGTRGGPGELFF.

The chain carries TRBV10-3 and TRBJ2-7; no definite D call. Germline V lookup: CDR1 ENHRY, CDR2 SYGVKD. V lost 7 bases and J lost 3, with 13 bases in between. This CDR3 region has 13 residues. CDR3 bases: TGTGCCATCAAAAACTACCACCTCTACGAGCAGTACTTC. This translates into CAIKNYHLYEQYF.

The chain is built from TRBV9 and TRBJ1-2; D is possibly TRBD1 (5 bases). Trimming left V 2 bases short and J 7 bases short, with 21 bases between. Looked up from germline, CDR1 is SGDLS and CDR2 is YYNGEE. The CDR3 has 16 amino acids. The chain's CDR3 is CASSVGLVVGAGGYTF. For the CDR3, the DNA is TGTGCCAGCAGCGTGGGGCTGGTAGTTGGGGCAGGTGGCTACACCTTC.

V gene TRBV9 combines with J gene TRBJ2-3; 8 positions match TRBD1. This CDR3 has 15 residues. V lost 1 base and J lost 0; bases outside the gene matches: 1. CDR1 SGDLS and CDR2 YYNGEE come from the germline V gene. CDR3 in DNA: TGTGCCAGCAGCGTAAGACAGGGGAGCACAGATACGCAGTATTTT. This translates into CASSVRQGSTDTQYF.

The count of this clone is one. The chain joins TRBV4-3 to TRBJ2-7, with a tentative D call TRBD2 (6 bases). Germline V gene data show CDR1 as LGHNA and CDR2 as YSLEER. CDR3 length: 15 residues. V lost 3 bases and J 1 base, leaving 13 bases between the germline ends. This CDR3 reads CASSHGRRGSYEQYF. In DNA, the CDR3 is TGCGCCAGCAGCCACGGACGGCGGGGATCCTACGAGCAGTACTTC.

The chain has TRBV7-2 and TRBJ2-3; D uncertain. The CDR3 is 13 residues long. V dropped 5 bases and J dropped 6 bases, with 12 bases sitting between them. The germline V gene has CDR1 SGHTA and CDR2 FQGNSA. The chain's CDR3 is CASSQSRSDTQYF. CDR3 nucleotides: TGTGCCAGCAGCCAATCTAGGAGCGATACGCAGTATTTT. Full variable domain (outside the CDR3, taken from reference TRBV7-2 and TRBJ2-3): GAGVSQSPSNKVTEKGKDVELRCDPISGHTALYWYRQSLGQGLEFLIYFQGNSAPDKSGLPSDRFSAERTGGSVSTLTIQRTQQEDSAVYLCASSQSRSDTQYFGPGTRLTVL.

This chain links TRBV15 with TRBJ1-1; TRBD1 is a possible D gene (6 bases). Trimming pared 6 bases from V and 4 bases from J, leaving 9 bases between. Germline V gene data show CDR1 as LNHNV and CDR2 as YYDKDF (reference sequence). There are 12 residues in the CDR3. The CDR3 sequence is CATSSQGTEAFF. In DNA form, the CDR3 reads TGTGCCACCAGTTCACAGGGCACTGAAGCTTTCTTT.

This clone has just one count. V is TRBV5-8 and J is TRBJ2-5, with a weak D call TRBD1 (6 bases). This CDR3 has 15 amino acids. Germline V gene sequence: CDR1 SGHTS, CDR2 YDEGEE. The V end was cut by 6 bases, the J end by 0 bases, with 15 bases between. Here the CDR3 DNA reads TGTGCCAGCAACCTGACAGGACGCCACCAAGAGACCCAGTACTTC. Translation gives CASNLTGRHQETQYF.

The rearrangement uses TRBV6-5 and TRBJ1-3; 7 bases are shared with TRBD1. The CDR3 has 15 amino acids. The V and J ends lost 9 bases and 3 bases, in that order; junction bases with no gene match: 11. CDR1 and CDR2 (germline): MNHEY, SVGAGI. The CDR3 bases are TGTGCCAGGAGGGTGACAGGGCTTGGTGGAAACACCATATATTTT. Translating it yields CARRVTGLGGNTIYF.

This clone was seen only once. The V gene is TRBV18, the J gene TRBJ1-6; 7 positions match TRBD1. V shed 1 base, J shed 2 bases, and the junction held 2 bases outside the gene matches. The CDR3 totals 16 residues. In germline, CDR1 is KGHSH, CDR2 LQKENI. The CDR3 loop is CASSPQQGAYNSPLHF. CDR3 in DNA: TGTGCCAGCTCACCACAGCAGGGGGCCTATAATTCACCCCTCCACTTT.

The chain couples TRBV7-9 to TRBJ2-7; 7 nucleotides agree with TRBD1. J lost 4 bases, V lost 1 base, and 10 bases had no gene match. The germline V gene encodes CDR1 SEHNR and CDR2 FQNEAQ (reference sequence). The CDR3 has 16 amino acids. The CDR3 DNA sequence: TGTGCCAGCAGCTTAGGGCTTCGGACAGGTTTTTACGAGCAGTACTTC. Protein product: CASSLGLRTGFYEQYF.

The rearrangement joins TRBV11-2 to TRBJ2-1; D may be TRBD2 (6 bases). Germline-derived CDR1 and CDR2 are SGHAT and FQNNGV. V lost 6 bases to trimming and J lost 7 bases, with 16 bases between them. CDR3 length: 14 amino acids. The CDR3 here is CASRLSTGRNEQFF. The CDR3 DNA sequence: TGTGCCAGCAGATTATCGACCGGGAGAAATGAGCAGTTCTTC. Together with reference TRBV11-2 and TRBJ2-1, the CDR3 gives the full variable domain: EAGVAQSPRYKIIEKRQSVAFWCNPISGHATLYWYQQILGQGPKLLIQFQNNGVVDDSQLPKDRFSAERLKGVDSTLKIQPAKLEDSAVYLCASRLSTGRNEQFFGPGTRLTVL.

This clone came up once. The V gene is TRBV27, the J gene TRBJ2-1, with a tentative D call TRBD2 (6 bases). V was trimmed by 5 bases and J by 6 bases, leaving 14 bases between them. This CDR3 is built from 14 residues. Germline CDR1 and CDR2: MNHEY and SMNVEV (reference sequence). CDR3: CASSPRLVSNEQFF. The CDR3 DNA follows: TGTGCCAGCAGTCCCCGACTAGTTAGCAATGAGCAGTTCTTC.

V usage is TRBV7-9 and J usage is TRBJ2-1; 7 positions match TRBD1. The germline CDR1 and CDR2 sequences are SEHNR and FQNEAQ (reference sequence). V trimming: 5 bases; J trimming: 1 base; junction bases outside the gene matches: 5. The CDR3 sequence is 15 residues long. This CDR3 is CASSHRGVSYNEQFF. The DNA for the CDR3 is TGTGCCAGCAGCCACAGGGGCGTTTCCTACAATGAGCAGTTCTTC.

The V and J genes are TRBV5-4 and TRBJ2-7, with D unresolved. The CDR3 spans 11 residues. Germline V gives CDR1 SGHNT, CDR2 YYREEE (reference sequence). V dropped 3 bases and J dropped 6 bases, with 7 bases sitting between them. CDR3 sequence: CASSSRAEQYF. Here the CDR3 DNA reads TGTGCCAGCAGCTCGCGAGCCGAGCAGTACTTC.

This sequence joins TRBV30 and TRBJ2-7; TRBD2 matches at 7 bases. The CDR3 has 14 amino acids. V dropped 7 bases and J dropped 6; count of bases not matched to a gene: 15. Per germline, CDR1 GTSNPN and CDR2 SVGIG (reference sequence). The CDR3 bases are TGTGCCTTCACCCCTGTCGGGATAGCGGGCGAGCAGTACTTC. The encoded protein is CAFTPVGIAGEQYF.

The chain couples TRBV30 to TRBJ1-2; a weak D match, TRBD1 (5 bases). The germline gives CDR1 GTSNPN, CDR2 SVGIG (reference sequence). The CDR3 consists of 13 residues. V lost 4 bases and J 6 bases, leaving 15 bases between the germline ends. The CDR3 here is CAWMSARADGYTF. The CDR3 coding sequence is TGTGCCTGGATGTCGGCCAGGGCGGATGGCTACACCTTC.

The DNA of the CDR3 is TGTGCCTGGAGTTACGGTAACTATGGCTACACCTTC. Translation: CAWSYGNYGYTF. The chain recombines TRBV30 with TRBJ1-2; D gene uncertain. The CDR3 sequence is 12 residues long. CDR1 is GTSNPN, CDR2 SVGIG, per germline (reference sequence). V lost 2 bases and J lost 1, with 5 bases in between.

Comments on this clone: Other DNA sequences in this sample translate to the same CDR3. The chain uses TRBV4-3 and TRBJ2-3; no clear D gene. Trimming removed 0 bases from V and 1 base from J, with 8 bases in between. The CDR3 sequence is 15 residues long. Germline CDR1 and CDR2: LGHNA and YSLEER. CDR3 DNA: TGCGCCAGCAGCCAAGAGGGCCGGCGCACAGATACGCAGTATTTT. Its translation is CASSQEGRRTDTQYF.

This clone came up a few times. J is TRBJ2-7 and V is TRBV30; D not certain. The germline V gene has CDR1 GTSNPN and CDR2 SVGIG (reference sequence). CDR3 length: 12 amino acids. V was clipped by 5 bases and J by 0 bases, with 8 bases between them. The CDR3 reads CAWGRPSYEQYF. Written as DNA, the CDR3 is TGTGCCTGGGGGCGGCCCTCCTACGAGCAGTACTTC.